Listed below are T cell receptor beta chains from one sample, sequenced in a study of shared clonotypes between healthy human individuals. Sequencing was performed with immunoSEQ multiplex PCR; in TCRdb, only in-frame clones are kept and a portion is missing. Of a few million clones listed, 92% were seen once; the top ten hold approximately 0.41%. The sample comprised naive CD4+ T cells from PBMCs. These receptors came from a man between 18 and 35 years old in good health. Some clones in this sample may be carry-over from other donors' samples. CDR3s include the opening cysteine and the closing phenylalanine or tryptophan. The D gene is left open where the match is weak. Clone size appears in some rows only: once, few, many, or a class for an expanded clone.

v_gene,j_gene,d_gene,len,abundance,CDR3aa,CDR3nt
TRBV7-8,TRBJ2-3,-,13,once,CASTLPGSDTQYF,TGTGCCAGCACCCTGCCTGGGTCAGATACGCAGTATTTT
TRBV19,TRBJ1-3,-,13,-,CASRNRASDTIYF,TGTGCCAGCCGCAACAGGGCGTCGGACACCATATATTTT
TRBV7-8,TRBJ2-4,-,20,-,CASSPRVLYGQPVAKNIQYF,TGTGCCAGCAGCCCGAGAGTTTTATACGGACAGCCCGTAGCCAAAAACATTCAGTACTTC
TRBV5-1,TRBJ1-1,-,13,-,CASSLIAETEAFF,TGCGCCAGCAGCTTGATCGCGGAGACTGAAGCTTTCTTT
TRBV18,TRBJ1-5,-,13,once,CASTPGNNQPQHF,TGTGCCAGCACCCCTGGAAACAATCAGCCCCAGCATTTT
TRBV7-8,TRBJ1-1,-,14,-,CASSSNRVGTEAFF,TGTGCCAGCAGCAGTAACAGGGTCGGTACTGAAGCTTTCTTT
TRBV28,TRBJ1-5,-,17,once,CASSRVGTPYSNQPQHF,TGTGCCAGCAGTCGGGTGGGCACACCGTATAGCAATCAGCCCCAGCATTTT
TRBV5-1,TRBJ2-1,-,13,once,CASRYGVYNEQFF,TGCGCCAGCAGGTACGGGGTCTACAATGAGCAGTTCTTC
TRBV28,TRBJ2-1,TRBD2,15,once,CASSPTSGFNNEQFF,TGTGCCAGCAGTCCGACTAGCGGCTTTAACAATGAGCAGTTCTTC
TRBV7-8,TRBJ2-5,-,15,-,CASSLSRHRKETQYF,TGTGCCAGCAGCTTATCCAGACACAGAAAAGAGACCCAGTACTTC
TRBV28,TRBJ2-1,-,13,-,CASSFHGTLGQFF,TGTGCCAGCAGTTTCCACGGGACCCTGGGGCAGTTCTTC
TRBV5-1,TRBJ2-5,TRBD1,16,-,CASSTGQGDHQETQYF,TGCGCCAGCAGCACTGGACAGGGAGACCACCAAGAGACCCAGTACTTC
TRBV18,TRBJ2-1,TRBD2,15,-,CASSPSLGGGSEQFF,TGTGCCAGCTCACCGTCCCTCGGGGGGGGAAGTGAGCAGTTCTTC
TRBV2,TRBJ2-1,-,18,-,CASLTVVPQARKDNEQFF,TGTGCCAGCCTGACAGTCGTCCCACAGGCCAGAAAAGACAATGAGCAGTTCTTC
TRBV6-5,TRBJ1-5,-,13,-,CASRTGWGQPQHF,TGTGCCAGCAGAACAGGGTGGGGTCAGCCCCAGCATTTT
TRBV4-3,TRBJ2-7,TRBD1,15,-,CASSQGPGQGGEQYF,TGCGCCAGCAGCCAAGGCCCGGGACAGGGGGGCGAGCAGTACTTC
TRBV10-3,TRBJ1-5,-,14,-,CATAGAGENQPQHF,TGTGCCACCGCCGGGGCAGGGGAAAACCAGCCCCAGCATTTT
TRBV6-1,TRBJ1-3,-,16,-,CASSEGGHSAGNTIYF,TGTGCCAGCAGTGAAGGGGGCCACTCGGCTGGAAACACCATATATTTT
TRBV5-1,TRBJ2-1,TRBD2,15,-,CASTPGLANYNEQFF,TGCGCCAGCACCCCGGGACTAGCGAACTACAATGAGCAGTTCTTC
TRBV2,TRBJ2-7,TRBD2,15,-,CASRPPVLAGGEQYF,TGTGCCAGCAGACCCCCCGTTCTAGCGGGTGGGGAGCAGTACTTC
TRBV5-1,TRBJ1-1,-,14,-,CASTLGRGHTEAFF,TGCGCCAGCACCCTTGGGCGGGGGCACACTGAAGCTTTCTTT
TRBV19,TRBJ1-5,-,11,-,CASTAGQPQHF,TGTGCCAGTACCGCAGGTCAGCCCCAGCATTTT
TRBV5-1,TRBJ1-1,TRBD1,14,few,CASSLVDRSTEAFF,TGCGCCAGCAGCCTTGTGGACAGGTCCACTGAAGCTTTCTTT
TRBV7-2,TRBJ2-5,-,13,-,CASSLSGIGTQYF,TGTGCCAGCAGCTTATCAGGGATCGGGACCCAGTACTTC
TRBV28,TRBJ2-5,TRBD2,14,-,CASIEAGGRETQYF,TGTGCCAGCATAGAGGCGGGAGGGAGGGAGACCCAGTACTTC
TRBV11-1,TRBJ2-3,-,17,-,CASSLSGRTLGTHTQYF,TGTGCCAGCAGCTTATCCGGAAGAACACTAGGGACTCATACGCAGTATTTT
TRBV30,TRBJ2-2,TRBD1,15,once,CAWKRGQALVGELFF,TGTGCCTGGAAGAGGGGACAGGCCCTTGTCGGGGAGCTGTTTTTT
TRBV10-3,TRBJ1-1,-,13,few,CAIRGHQRTEAFF,TGTGCCATCAGGGGACACCAGAGGACTGAAGCTTTCTTT
TRBV11-2,TRBJ1-2,TRBD1,17,-,CASSLAGGTGLRYGYTF,TGTGCCAGCAGCTTAGCGGGGGGGACAGGCCTGAGGTATGGCTACACCTTC
TRBV5-1,TRBJ1-1,-,13,-,CASSRDTNTEAFF,TGCGCCAGCAGCCGGGACACGAACACTGAAGCTTTCTTT
TRBV6-5,TRBJ2-1,TRBD2,14,-,CASRPGLAFPEQFF,TGTGCCAGCAGGCCGGGACTAGCGTTCCCTGAGCAGTTCTTC
TRBV5-1,TRBJ2-1,-,17,-,CASSLVIGTGSLDEQFF,TGCGCCAGCAGCTTGGTGATAGGGACTGGGTCGTTGGATGAGCAGTTCTTC
TRBV5-4,TRBJ2-5,TRBD2,15,once,CASSLTSGIWETQYF,TGTGCCAGCAGCTTGACTAGCGGGATCTGGGAGACCCAGTACTTC
TRBV4-3,TRBJ2-2,TRBD2,17,-,CASSRLSGEGNDGELFF,TGCGCCAGCAGCCGTCTGAGCGGGGAGGGTAATGACGGGGAGCTGTTTTTT
TRBV30,TRBJ2-5,TRBD1,15,-,CAWSGGTGWQETQYF,TGTGCCTGGAGTGGGGGGACAGGGTGGCAAGAGACCCAGTACTTC
TRBV9,TRBJ1-3,-,15,-,CASSGTGLPGNTIYF,TGTGCCAGCAGCGGAACAGGGCTCCCGGGAAACACCATATATTTT
TRBV29-1,TRBJ2-7,-,14,-,CSVSVGGSHYEQYF,TGCAGCGTTTCCGTCGGGGGTAGTCACTACGAGCAGTACTTC
TRBV5-4,TRBJ2-1,TRBD2,15,-,CASSSPSGPYNEQFF,TGTGCCAGCAGCTCCCCTAGCGGACCTTACAATGAGCAGTTCTTC
TRBV7-8,TRBJ1-1,TRBD1,13,-,CASSYGQGAITFF,TGTGCCAGCAGCTACGGACAGGGGGCGATAACTTTCTTT
TRBV29-1,TRBJ1-4,-,15,-,CSVRGFRFANEKLFF,TGCAGCGTTCGAGGTTTTAGGTTCGCTAATGAAAAACTGTTTTTT
TRBV5-6,TRBJ2-2,-,17,-,CASSLVGVFTNTGELFF,TGTGCCAGCAGCTTGGTCGGTGTTTTTACGAACACCGGGGAGCTGTTTTTT
TRBV7-2,TRBJ1-5,-,14,few,CASSLTNTNQPQHF,TGTGCCAGCAGCTTAACGAACACCAATCAGCCCCAGCATTTT
TRBV19,TRBJ1-1,TRBD1,15,once,CATLNPGQGYTEAFF,TGTGCCACCCTTAATCCCGGACAGGGGTACACTGAAGCTTTCTTT
TRBV7-2,TRBJ1-4,-,14,-,CASSFSWTNEKLFF,TGTGCCAGCAGCTTTTCCTGGACGAATGAAAAACTGTTTTTT
TRBV11-2,TRBJ2-5,TRBD2,16,once,CASSLDRLREEETQYF,TGTGCCAGCAGCTTAGATCGCTTGCGGGAGGAAGAGACCCAGTACTTC
TRBV6-1,TRBJ2-3,-,17,-,CASSEGGPTRLTDTQYF,TGTGCCAGCAGTGAAGGGGGACCTACCCGCCTCACAGATACGCAGTATTTT
TRBV7-2,TRBJ1-5,-,15,-,CASSRGLNSNQPQHF,TGTGCCAGCAGCCGGGGTCTAAATAGCAATCAGCCCCAGCATTTT
TRBV11-2,TRBJ2-5,-,13,-,CASSEVARETQYF,TGTGCCAGCAGTGAAGTAGCTCGTGAGACCCAGTACTTC
TRBV11-1,TRBJ2-2,-,13,-,CASSFEVAGELFF,TGTGCCAGCAGCTTTGAGGTCGCCGGGGAGCTGTTTTTT
TRBV19,TRBJ1-1,TRBD1,15,few,CASSTGQVRGTEAFF,TGTGCCAGTAGTACCGGACAGGTCAGGGGTACTGAAGCTTTCTTT
TRBV7-3,TRBJ2-1,TRBD2,15,-,CASSSSAGGANEQFF,TGTGCCAGCAGCTCCTCAGCGGGAGGGGCCAATGAGCAGTTCTTC
TRBV7-3,TRBJ2-3,TRBD2,16,-,CASSSGLAGVVDTQYF,TGTGCCAGCAGCTCTGGACTAGCGGGAGTGGTAGATACGCAGTATTTT
TRBV30,TRBJ2-5,-,14,-,CAWSDAGVGRTQYF,TGTGCCTGGAGTGATGCAGGGGTAGGGAGGACCCAGTACTTC
TRBV5-6,TRBJ1-3,TRBD1,16,-,CASSQLTGPSGNTIYF,TGTGCCAGCAGCCAACTGACAGGGCCCTCTGGAAACACCATATATTTT
TRBV30,TRBJ2-5,-,13,-,CAWSVQGSETQYF,TGTGCCTGGAGTGTACAGGGCAGCGAGACCCAGTACTTC